The clone carrying this T cell receptor beta chain was seen more than once but under ten times. In germline, CDR1 is SGHTA, CDR2 FQGNSA. This CDR3 comprises 16 residues. V gave up 1 base and J gave up 0 bases, with 10 bases separating them. This record comes from a study of blood T cell repertoires in COVID-19. Study as a whole: T cells, B-cell-depleted T cells, or PBMCs supplied cDNA or gDNA.

Original data processing: The authors estimated nucleated cell counts from reference gene primer amplification. Profiling relied on immunoSEQ multiplex PCR, and the TCRdb table lists in-frame clones only, not all of them. Clone size and V and J calls were adopted from that table, with D and trimming inferred from the DNA. The sample lists approximately 200,000 clones; roughly 85% were seen once. Among Cohort 3 donors, those recovered had two negative PCRs, clearance, or symptom resolution. The rearrangement uses TRBV7-2 and TRBJ1-3, with D possibly being TRBD1 (6 bases). The sequencing input was PBMCs or T cells enriched from blood (not recorded which). This TCR was recovered from a man aged 25 to 40 who had recovered from COVID-19. The CDR3 bases are TGTGCCAGCAGCTTAGGGGGGCCCGCCTCTGGAAACACCATATATTTT. Translation gives CASSLGGPASGNTIYF.